The next 24 T cell receptor beta chains were all read from a single sample in a study of CD8 T cells in ankylosing spondylitis. TCRdb ran MiXCR on the 5' RACE reads and lists one entry per CDR3 protein. The data contain 35,000 to 50,000 distinct CDR3 sequences, about 4.2% of them seen just once; the ten biggest clones take up 4%. The specimen sequenced was blood, either unsorted or a sorted T cell fraction (not recorded which). Source of these receptors: a female donor with ankylosing spondylitis or in good health (not recorded which).

There are many counts of this clonotype. The chain joins TRBV9 to TRBJ1-2; D is possibly TRBD1 (6 bases). The V end lost 5 bases, the J end lost 6 bases, and 23 bases lay between the germline ends. The germline CDR1 and CDR2 sequences are SGDLS and YYNGEE. CDR3 size: 16 residues. Written as DNA, the CDR3 is TGTGCCAGCAGTGCTCCGACAGGAGACCTCCCTGATGGCTACACCTTC. Protein sequence: CASSAPTGDLPDGYTF.

This clonotype was found many times. The V and J genes are TRBV9 and TRBJ2-7; TRBD1 aligns across 8 bases. CDR1 is SGDLS and CDR2 is YYNGEE in the germline V gene. This CDR3 has 13 amino acids. The trim removed 1 base at V and 5 bases at J, leaving 2 bases unmatched. CDR3 coding DNA: TGTGCCAGCAGCGTACAGGGGGCGGACGAGCAGTACTTC. Translated, it gives CASSVQGADEQYF.

This clonotype was found many times. The chain recombines TRBV9 with TRBJ1-1; D gene uncertain. The CDR3 is 14 amino acids. Germline-derived CDR1 and CDR2 are SGDLS and YYNGEE. With 0 bases removed from V and 4 bases from J, the gap between germline ends came to 10 bases. The CDR3, as DNA: TGTGCCAGCAGCGTAGGGCCGGGGAGCACTGAAGCTTTCTTT. Translating it yields CASSVGPGSTEAFF.

This clonotype was counted a few times. CDR3 protein: CASRTGEAGELFF. Here the CDR3 DNA reads TGTGCCAGCAGGACAGGGGAAGCCGGGGAGCTGTTTTTT. The chain uses TRBV9 and TRBJ2-2; TRBD1 aligns across 8 bases. V lost 5 bases to trimming and J lost 6 bases; unmatched junction nucleotides: 3. In germline, CDR1 is SGDLS, CDR2 YYNGEE. The CDR3 runs 13 residues.

Many counts were recorded for this clonotype. The genes are TRBV9 and TRBJ1-1; D remains ambiguous. The germline V gene has CDR1 SGDLS and CDR2 YYNGEE. V dropped 1 base and J dropped 3 bases, with 7 bases sitting between them. The CDR3 is made up of 13 amino acids. CDR3 sequence: CASSVMADTEAFF. The CDR3 nucleotides read TGTGCCAGCAGCGTAATGGCGGACACTGAAGCTTTCTTT.

This clonotype was counted many times. The J gene is TRBJ1-3, the V gene TRBV9, with 7 bases fitting TRBD1. The J segment lost 2 bases and the V segment lost 3 bases, leaving 2 bases of the junction unmatched. The CDR3 is 14 amino acids. Looked up from germline, CDR1 is SGDLS and CDR2 is YYNGEE. The CDR3 DNA is TGTGCCAGCAGCGCCGGGACAGCTGGAAACACCATATATTTT. As protein: CASSAGTAGNTIYF. The complete variable domain, with remaining parts taken from reference TRBV9 and TRBJ1-3, reads DSGVTQTPKHLITATGQRVTLRCSPRSGDLSVYWYQQSLDQGLQFLIQYYNGEERAKGNILERFSAQQFPDLHSELNLSSLELGDSALYFCASSAGTAGNTIYFGEGSWLTVV.

This clonotype came up many times. The rearrangement joins TRBV9 to TRBJ2-1; no clear D. Trimming took off 0 bases at V and 2 bases at J, with 12 bases between the two ends. Germline V gives CDR1 SGDLS, CDR2 YYNGEE. The CDR3 sequence is 16 residues long. CDR3 loop: CASSVGFSGTYNEQFF. The CDR3, as DNA: TGTGCCAGCAGCGTAGGGTTCAGTGGAACCTACAATGAGCAGTTCTTC.

The sample holds many counts of this clonotype. The V call is TRBV9, the J call TRBJ2-5, with D possibly matching TRBD1 (6 bases). Germline V gene lookup returns CDR1 SGDLS and CDR2 YYNGEE. The CDR3 has 15 amino acids. Trimming shortened V by 2 bases and J by 4 bases, and 15 bases separated the two germline ends. The CDR3 DNA reads TGTGCCAGCAGCGTGGGCCCAGGGGCCCGAGAGACCCAGTACTTC. Its protein product is CASSVGPGARETQYF. The whole variable domain, remainder taken from reference TRBV9 and TRBJ2-5, is DSGVTQTPKHLITATGQRVTLRCSPRSGDLSVYWYQQSLDQGLQFLIQYYNGEERAKGNILERFSAQQFPDLHSELNLSSLELGDSALYFCASSVGPGARETQYFGPGTRLLVL.

This clonotype has at least ten counts. The J gene is TRBJ2-7, the V gene TRBV9, with TRBD1 matching over 11 bases. The V and J ends lost 0 bases and 2 bases, in that order; junction bases with no gene match: 4. This CDR3 contains 16 residues. The germline V gene has CDR1 SGDLS and CDR2 YYNGEE. CDR3 DNA sequence: TGTGCCAGCAGCGTAGCAGGACAGGGGGCCCCCTACGAGCAGTACTTC. Protein: CASSVAGQGAPYEQYF.

This clonotype has a count of ten or more. The chain joins TRBV9 to TRBJ2-1, with unresolved D. The length of the CDR3 is 13 residues. Trimming stripped 0 bases from V and 9 bases from J, with 10 bases between. CDR1 is SGDLS, CDR2 YYNGEE, per germline. The CDR3 sequence is CASSVEEITEQFF. CDR3 in DNA: TGTGCCAGCAGCGTAGAAGAAATCACTGAGCAGTTCTTC.

The chain couples TRBV9 to TRBJ2-3; a weak D match, TRBD1 (5 bases). CDR1 and CDR2 from the germline V gene are SGDLS and YYNGEE. The CDR3 is made up of 18 amino acids. Trimming took off 3 bases at V and 1 base at J, with 21 bases between the two ends. In DNA, the CDR3 is TGTGCCAGCAGCGGCGAGGTCACGTCTCTGACAGGCACAGATACGCAGTATTTT. Amino acids: CASSGEVTSLTGTDTQYF.

This clonotype was seen repeatedly, ten times or more. J is TRBJ2-3 and V is TRBV9; the match to TRBD1 covers 7 bases. The CDR3 consists of 15 residues. J gave up 1 base and V 2 bases, and 4 bases lay outside the gene matches. The germline gives CDR1 SGDLS, CDR2 YYNGEE. This chain's CDR3 is CASSVGTERTDTQYF. The CDR3 nucleotides read TGTGCCAGCAGCGTTGGGACAGAGCGCACAGATACGCAGTATTTT.

The table lists this clonotype with many counts. The chain recombines TRBV9 with TRBJ2-3; maybe TRBD2 (6 bases). The V gene lost 2 bases and the J gene lost 1 base, with 17 bases spanning the gap. This CDR3 is 17 amino acids long. In germline, CDR1 is SGDLS, CDR2 YYNGEE. The CDR3 coding sequence is TGTGCCAGCAGCGTTACTGTCAGGCGGGACGGCACAGATACGCAGTATTTT. This encodes CASSVTVRRDGTDTQYF.

The table lists this clonotype with many counts. The CDR3: CASSAPPDRANNEQFF. DNA of the CDR3: TGTGCCAGCAGCGCCCCACCGGACAGGGCCAACAATGAGCAGTTCTTC. J is TRBJ2-1 and V is TRBV9; 8 nucleotides agree with TRBD1. The CDR3 loop spans 16 amino acids. Losses at the gene ends were 3 bases for V and 5 bases for J; bases not matched to a gene: 10. Germline values: CDR1 SGDLS, CDR2 YYNGEE.

This clonotype was counted between two and nine times. CDR3 region: CASSVNPRRGGYEQYF. CDR3 DNA: TGTGCCAGCAGCGTAAATCCCAGGAGGGGGGGTTACGAGCAGTACTTC. The chain combines TRBV9 with TRBJ2-7; D perhaps matches TRBD2 (7 bases). V was clipped by 1 base and J by 4 bases, with 18 bases between them. Germline assignment: CDR1 SGDLS and CDR2 YYNGEE. The CDR3 has 16 amino acids.

This clonotype was seen at least ten times. At one boundary the junction diverges from the germline segment, which might be a read error. The chain carries TRBV9 and TRBJ2-1; 9 nucleotides line up with TRBD1. Looked up from germline, CDR1 is SGDLS and CDR2 is YYNGEE. The CDR3 is 12 amino acids. This CDR3 reads CASSVGTGPLVF. The CDR3 DNA reads as TGTGCCAGCAGCGTCGGGACAGGGCCCTTGGTCTTC.

This clonotype occurred many times. The genes are TRBV9 and TRBJ2-1; 7 nucleotides match TRBD1. J lost 9 bases, V lost 3 bases, and 3 bases had no gene match. Germline-derived CDR1 and CDR2 are SGDLS and YYNGEE. CDR3 length equals 12 residues. The CDR3 region is CASSGTGFEQFF. CDR3 bases: TGTGCCAGCAGCGGGACAGGATTTGAGCAGTTCTTC.

This clonotype was seen ten or more times. The chain is built from TRBV9 and TRBJ2-1; perhaps TRBD1 as D (5 bases). V was trimmed by 2 bases and J by 5 bases, leaving 14 bases between them. Germline CDR1 reads SGDLS; CDR2 reads YYNGEE. CDR3 length equals 15 residues. The CDR3 nucleotides are TGTGCCAGCAGCGTTCGGTGGGGCGGCAACAATGAGCAGTTCTTC. Encoded protein: CASSVRWGGNNEQFF.

This clonotype was seen ten or more times. The V gene is TRBV9, the J gene TRBJ2-5; TRBD1 agrees at 7 bases. The CDR3 contains 16 residues. The germline V gene encodes CDR1 SGDLS and CDR2 YYNGEE. V trimming: 4 bases; J trimming: 7 bases; junction bases outside the gene matches: 16. CDR3 nucleotides: TGTGCCAGCAGCTCAGCGGAACATTCCTACAGGGGGACCCAGTACTTC. Its protein product is CASSSAEHSYRGTQYF.

By share, this clonotype counts as medium-sized. The J gene is TRBJ2-3, the V gene TRBV9; 7 nucleotides agree with TRBD2. The CDR3 loop spans 14 amino acids. V shed 5 bases, J shed 2 bases, and the junction held 5 bases outside the gene matches. From germline, CDR1 is SGDLS and CDR2 YYNGEE. CDR3 loop: CASSPGGITDTQYF. DNA for the CDR3: TGTGCCAGCAGTCCGGGGGGTATCACAGATACGCAGTATTTT.

This clonotype appeared many times. CDR3 protein: CASSPRDSGNTIYF. The DNA for the CDR3 is TGTGCCAGCAGCCCAAGGGACAGCGGAAACACCATATATTTT. The rearrangement links TRBV9 to TRBJ1-3; 7 bases align to TRBD1. The V and J ends lost 4 bases and 4 bases, in that order; junction bases with no gene match: 5. The CDR3 is made up of 14 amino acids. CDR1 is SGDLS, CDR2 YYNGEE, per germline.

Ten or more counts support this clonotype. The chain has TRBV9 and TRBJ2-1; TRBD2 agrees at 9 bases. The germline CDR1 and CDR2 sequences are SGDLS and YYNGEE. The CDR3 covers 15 residues. V shed 5 bases and J 0 bases; nucleotides not matched to a gene: 3. The CDR3 bases are TGTGCCAGCAGTCCTAGCGGGGCCTCCTACAATGAGCAGTTCTTC. Its translation: CASSPSGASYNEQFF.

This clonotype was recorded at least ten times. This rearrangement joins TRBV9 to TRBJ2-1; D is undetermined. Looked up from germline, CDR1 is SGDLS and CDR2 is YYNGEE. V was trimmed by 0 bases and J by 0 bases, leaving 10 bases between them. The CDR3 runs 16 residues. CDR3 sequence (DNA): TGTGCCAGCAGCGTAGGGATGGGAAGCTCCTACAATGAGCAGTTCTTC. It translates to CASSVGMGSSYNEQFF.

This clonotype was counted ten times or more. CDR3 residues: CASSVGAAQYF. In nucleotides, the CDR3 is TGTGCCAGCAGCGTAGGGGCTGCGCAGTATTTT. The gene calls are TRBV9 and TRBJ2-3; D is unresolved. CDR1 SGDLS and CDR2 YYNGEE come from the germline V gene. CDR3 length: 11 residues. Trimming removed 0 bases at V and 10 bases at J, with 6 bases between.